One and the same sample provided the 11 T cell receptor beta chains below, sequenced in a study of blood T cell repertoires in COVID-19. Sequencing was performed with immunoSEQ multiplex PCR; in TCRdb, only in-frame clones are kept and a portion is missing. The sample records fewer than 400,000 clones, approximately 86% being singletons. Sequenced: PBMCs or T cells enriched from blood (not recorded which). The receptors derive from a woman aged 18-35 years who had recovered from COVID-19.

CDR3 nucleotides: TGTGCCAGTAGTCAGTGGGCGGGGAAAGAGACCCAGTACTTC. Amino acid sequence: CASSQWAGKETQYF. The rearrangement joins TRBV19 to TRBJ2-5; possible D gene TRBD2, 6 bases. V was trimmed by 5 bases and J by 3 bases, leaving 13 bases between them. The CDR3 sequence is 14 residues long. CDR1 and CDR2 (germline): LNHDA, SQIVND (reference sequence).

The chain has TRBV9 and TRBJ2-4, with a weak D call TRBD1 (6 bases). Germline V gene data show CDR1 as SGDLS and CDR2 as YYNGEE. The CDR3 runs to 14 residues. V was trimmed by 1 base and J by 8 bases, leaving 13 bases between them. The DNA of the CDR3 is TGTGCCAGCAGCGTAATGCAGGGGCCAGACATTCAGTACTTC. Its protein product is CASSVMQGPDIQYF.

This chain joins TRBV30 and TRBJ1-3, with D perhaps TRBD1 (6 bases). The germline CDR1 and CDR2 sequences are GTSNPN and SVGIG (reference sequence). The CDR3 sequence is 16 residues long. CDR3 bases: TGTCCAGCCGGCAGGGGTCTCCCGCCCTCTGGAAACACCATATATTTT. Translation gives CPAGRGLPPSGNTIYF. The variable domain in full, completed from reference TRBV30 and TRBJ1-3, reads SQTIHQWPATLVQPVGSPLSLECTVEGTSNPNLYWYRQAAGRGLQLLFYSVGIGQISSEVPQNLSASRPQDRQFILSSKKLLLSDSGFYLCPAGRGLPPSGNTIYFGEGSWLTVV.

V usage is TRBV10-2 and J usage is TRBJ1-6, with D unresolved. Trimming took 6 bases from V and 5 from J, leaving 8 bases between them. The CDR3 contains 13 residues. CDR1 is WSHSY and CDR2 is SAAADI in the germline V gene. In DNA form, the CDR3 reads TGCGCCAGCAGCACGGGAGATAATTCACCCCTCCACTTT. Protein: CASSTGDNSPLHF.

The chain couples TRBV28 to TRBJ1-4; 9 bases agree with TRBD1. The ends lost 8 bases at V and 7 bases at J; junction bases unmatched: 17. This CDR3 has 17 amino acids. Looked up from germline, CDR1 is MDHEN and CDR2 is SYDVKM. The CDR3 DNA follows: TGTGCCAGCCTACCTACTTTTACCGGGACAGGGAGTGAAAAACTGTTTTTT. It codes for CASLPTFTGTGSEKLFF.

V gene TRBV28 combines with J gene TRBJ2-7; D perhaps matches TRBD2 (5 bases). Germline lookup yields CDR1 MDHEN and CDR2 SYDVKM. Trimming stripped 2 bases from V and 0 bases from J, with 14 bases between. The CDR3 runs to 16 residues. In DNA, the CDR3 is TGTGCCAGCAGTTTAAAAGAGGGCAGTAGCTCCTACGAGCAGTACTTC. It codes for CASSLKEGSSSYEQYF.

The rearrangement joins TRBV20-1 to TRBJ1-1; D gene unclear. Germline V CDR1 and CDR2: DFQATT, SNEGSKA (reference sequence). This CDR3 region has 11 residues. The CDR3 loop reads CGYEGNTEAFF. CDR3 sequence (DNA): TGCGGCTACGAGGGGAACACTGAAGCTTTCTTT.

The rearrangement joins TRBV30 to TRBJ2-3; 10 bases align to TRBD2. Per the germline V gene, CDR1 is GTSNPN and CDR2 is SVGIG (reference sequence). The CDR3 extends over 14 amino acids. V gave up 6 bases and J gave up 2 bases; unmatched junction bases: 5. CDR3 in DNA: TGTGCCTGCCCTAGCGGGGGAGACACAGATACGCAGTATTTT. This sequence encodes CACPSGGDTDTQYF.

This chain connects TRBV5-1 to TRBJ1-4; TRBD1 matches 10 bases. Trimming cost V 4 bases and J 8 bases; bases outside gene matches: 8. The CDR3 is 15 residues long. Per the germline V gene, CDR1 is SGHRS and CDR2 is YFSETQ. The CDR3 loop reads CASSPRTGGGEKLFF. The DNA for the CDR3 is TGCGCCAGCAGCCCAAGGACAGGGGGTGGCGAAAAACTGTTTTTT.

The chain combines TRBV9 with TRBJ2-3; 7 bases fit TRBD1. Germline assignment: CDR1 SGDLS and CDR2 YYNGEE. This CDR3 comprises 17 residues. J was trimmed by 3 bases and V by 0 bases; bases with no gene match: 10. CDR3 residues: CASSVEGWGQWTDTQYF. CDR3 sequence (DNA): TGTGCCAGCAGCGTAGAGGGGTGGGGACAGTGGACAGATACGCAGTATTTT.

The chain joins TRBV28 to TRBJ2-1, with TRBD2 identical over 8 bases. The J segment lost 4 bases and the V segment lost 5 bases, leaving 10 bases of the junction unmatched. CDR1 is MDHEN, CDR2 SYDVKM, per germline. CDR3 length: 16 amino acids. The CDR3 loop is CASSAAPGLVYNEQFF. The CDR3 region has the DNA TGTGCCAGCAGTGCCGCCCCGGGACTAGTTTACAATGAGCAGTTCTTC.